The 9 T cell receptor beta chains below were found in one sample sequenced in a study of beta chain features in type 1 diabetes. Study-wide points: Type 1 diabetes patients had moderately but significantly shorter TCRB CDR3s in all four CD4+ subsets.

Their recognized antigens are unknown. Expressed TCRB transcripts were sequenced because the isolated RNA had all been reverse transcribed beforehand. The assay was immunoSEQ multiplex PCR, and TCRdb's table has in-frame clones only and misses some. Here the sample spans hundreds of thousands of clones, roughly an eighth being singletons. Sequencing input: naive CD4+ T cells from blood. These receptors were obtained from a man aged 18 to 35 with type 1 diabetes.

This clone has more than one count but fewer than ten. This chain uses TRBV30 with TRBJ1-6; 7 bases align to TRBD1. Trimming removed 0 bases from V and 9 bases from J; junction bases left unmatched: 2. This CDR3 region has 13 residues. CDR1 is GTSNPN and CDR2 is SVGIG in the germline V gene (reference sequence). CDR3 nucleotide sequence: TGTGCCTGGAGTGTACAGGGGTTTTCACCCCTCCACTTT. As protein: CAWSVQGFSPLHF.

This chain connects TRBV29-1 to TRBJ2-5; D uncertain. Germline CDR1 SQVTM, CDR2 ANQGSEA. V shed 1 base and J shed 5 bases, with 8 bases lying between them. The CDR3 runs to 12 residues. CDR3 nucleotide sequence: TGCAGCGTTGAAGGCCTAGGGGAGACCCAGTACTTC. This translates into CSVEGLGETQYF.

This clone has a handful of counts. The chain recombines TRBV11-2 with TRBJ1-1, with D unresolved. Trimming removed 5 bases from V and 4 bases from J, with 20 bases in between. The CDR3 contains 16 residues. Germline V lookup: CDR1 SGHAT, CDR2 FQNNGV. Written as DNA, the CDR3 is TGTGCCAGCAGCCCCCGCGTTGAGGGATCGGTCACTGAAGCTTTCTTT. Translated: CASSPRVEGSVTEAFF.

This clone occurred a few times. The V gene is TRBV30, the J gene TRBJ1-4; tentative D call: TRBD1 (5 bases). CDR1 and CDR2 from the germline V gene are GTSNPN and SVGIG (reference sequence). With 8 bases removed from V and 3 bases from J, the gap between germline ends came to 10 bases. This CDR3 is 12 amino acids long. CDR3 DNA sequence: TGTGCCATGGGACTGTCTAATGAAAAACTGTTTTTT. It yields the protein CAMGLSNEKLFF.

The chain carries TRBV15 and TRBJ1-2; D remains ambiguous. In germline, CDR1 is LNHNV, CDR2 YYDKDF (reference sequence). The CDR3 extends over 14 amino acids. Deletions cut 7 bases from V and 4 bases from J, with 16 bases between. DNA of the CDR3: TGTGCCACCACCCCAGAGGGTTCAGGCTATGGCTACACCTTC. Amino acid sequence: CATTPEGSGYGYTF.

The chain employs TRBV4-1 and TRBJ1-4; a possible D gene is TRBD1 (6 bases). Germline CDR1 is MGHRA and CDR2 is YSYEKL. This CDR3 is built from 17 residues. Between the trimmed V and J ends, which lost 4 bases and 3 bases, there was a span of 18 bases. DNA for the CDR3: TGCGCCAGCAGCCTGAAATCGGGGAAGGGGGCTAATGAAAAACTGTTTTTT. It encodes CASSLKSGKGANEKLFF.

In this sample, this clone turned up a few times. The CDR3 loop reads CASSMTGDSQETQYF. The DNA of the CDR3 is TGTGCCAGTAGTATGACCGGGGACAGCCAAGAGACCCAGTACTTC. V gene TRBV19 combines with J gene TRBJ2-5, with 7 bases identical to TRBD1. The CDR3 covers 15 residues. V lost 3 bases to trimming and J lost 1 base; unmatched junction nucleotides: 5. Germline V lookup: CDR1 LNHDA, CDR2 SQIVND (reference sequence).

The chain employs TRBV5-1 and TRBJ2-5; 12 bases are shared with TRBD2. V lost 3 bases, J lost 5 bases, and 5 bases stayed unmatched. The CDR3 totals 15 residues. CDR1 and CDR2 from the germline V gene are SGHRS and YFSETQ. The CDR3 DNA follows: TGCGCCAGCAGCTCCCTAGCGGGGGGGCCGGAGACCCAGTACTTC. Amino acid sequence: CASSSLAGGPETQYF.

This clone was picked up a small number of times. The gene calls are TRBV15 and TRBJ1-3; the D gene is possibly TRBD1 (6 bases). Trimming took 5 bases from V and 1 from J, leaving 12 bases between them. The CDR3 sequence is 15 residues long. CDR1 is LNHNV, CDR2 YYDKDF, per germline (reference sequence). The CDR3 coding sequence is TGTGCCACCAGCGGCCAACAGGGATCTGGAAACACCATATATTTT. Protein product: CATSGQQGSGNTIYF.